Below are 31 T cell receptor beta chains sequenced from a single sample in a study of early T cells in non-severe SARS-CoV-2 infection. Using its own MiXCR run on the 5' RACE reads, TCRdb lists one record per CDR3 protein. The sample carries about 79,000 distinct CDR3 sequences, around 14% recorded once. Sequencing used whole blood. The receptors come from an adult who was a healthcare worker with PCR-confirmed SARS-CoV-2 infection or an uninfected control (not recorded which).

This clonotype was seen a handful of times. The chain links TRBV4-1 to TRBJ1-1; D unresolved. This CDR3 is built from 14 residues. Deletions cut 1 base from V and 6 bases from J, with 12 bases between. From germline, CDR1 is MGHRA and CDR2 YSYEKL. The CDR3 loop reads CASSQVTGYAEAFF. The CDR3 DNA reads TGCGCCAGCAGCCAAGTCACCGGGTACGCTGAAGCTTTCTTT.

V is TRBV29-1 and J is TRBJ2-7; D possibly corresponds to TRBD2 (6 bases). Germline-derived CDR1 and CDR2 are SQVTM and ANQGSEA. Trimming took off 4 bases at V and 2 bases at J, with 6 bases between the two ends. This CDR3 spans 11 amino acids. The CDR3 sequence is CSVGGTYEQYF. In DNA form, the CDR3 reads TGCAGCGTTGGCGGGACCTACGAGCAGTACTTC.

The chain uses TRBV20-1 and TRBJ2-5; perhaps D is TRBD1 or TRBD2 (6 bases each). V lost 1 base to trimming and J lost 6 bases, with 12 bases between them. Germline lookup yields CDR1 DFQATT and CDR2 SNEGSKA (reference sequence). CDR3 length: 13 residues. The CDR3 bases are TGCAGTGCTAGAGTGGGGGGCGTGAAGACCCAGTACTTC. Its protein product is CSARVGGVKTQYF.

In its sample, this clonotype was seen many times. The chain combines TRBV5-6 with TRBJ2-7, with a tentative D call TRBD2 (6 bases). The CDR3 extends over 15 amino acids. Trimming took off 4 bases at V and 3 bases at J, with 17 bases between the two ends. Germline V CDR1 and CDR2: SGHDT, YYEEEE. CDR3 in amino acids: CASSQNQAGGYEQYF. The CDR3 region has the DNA TGTGCCAGCAGCCAAAACCAGGCCGGGGGCTACGAGCAGTACTTC.

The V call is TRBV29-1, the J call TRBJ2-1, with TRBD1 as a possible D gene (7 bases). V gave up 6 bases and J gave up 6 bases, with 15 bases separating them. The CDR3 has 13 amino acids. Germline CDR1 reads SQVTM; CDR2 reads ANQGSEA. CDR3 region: CSVNRGLLNEQFF. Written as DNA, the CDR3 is TGCAGCGTAAACAGGGGACTCCTCAATGAGCAGTTCTTC.

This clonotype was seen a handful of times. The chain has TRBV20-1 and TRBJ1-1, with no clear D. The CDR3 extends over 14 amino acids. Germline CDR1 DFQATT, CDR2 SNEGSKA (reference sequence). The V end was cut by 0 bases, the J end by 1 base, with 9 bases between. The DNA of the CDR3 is TGCAGTGCTAGAGACCCGACGGGGAACACTGAAGCTTTCTTT. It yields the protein CSARDPTGNTEAFF.

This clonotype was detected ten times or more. CDR3 loop: CASSLQWGSRDETKNIQYF. The DNA of the CDR3 is TGTGCCAGCAGCTTACAATGGGGGAGCAGAGACGAGACCAAAAACATTCAGTACTTC. V usage is TRBV7-3 and J usage is TRBJ2-4; the D gene could be TRBD1 or TRBD2 (5 bases each). V gave up 2 bases and J gave up 2 bases, with 22 bases separating them. CDR1 is SGHTA, CDR2 FQGTGA, per germline. The CDR3 length is 19 residues.

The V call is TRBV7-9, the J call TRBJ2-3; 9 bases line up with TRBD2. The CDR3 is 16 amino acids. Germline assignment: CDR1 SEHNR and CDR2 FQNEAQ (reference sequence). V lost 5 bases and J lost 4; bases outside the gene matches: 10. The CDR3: CASSPLRGGASDTQYF. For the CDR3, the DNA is TGTGCCAGCAGCCCGTTGCGGGGGGGTGCATCAGATACGCAGTATTTT.

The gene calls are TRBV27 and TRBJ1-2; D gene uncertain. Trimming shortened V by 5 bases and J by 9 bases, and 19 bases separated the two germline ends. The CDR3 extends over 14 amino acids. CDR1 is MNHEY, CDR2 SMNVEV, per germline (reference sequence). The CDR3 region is CASSPLGPGLSYTF. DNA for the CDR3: TGTGCCAGCAGTCCTCTGGGCCCTGGACTGAGCTACACCTTC.

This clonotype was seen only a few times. CDR3 residues: CASSRRGQDQPQHF. DNA of the CDR3: TGTGCCAGCAGCCGCCGGGGGCAGGATCAGCCCCAGCATTTT. The chain combines TRBV12-3 or TRBV12-4 with TRBJ1-5; perhaps TRBD1 as D (6 bases). Trimming took off 6 bases at V and 5 bases at J, with 14 bases between the two ends. CDR3 size: 14 residues.

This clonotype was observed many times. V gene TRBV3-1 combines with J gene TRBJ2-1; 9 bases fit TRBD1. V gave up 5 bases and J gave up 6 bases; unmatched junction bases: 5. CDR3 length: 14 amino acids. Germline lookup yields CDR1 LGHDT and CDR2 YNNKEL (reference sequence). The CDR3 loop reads CASSTGGTANEQFF. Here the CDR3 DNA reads TGTGCCAGCAGCACAGGGGGCACGGCCAATGAGCAGTTCTTC.

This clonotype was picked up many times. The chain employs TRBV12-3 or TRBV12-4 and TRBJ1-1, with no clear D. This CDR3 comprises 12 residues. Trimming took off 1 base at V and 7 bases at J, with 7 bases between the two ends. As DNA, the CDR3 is TGTGCCAGCAGTTTAGGTGGGTTTGAAGCTTTCTTT. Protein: CASSLGGFEAFF.

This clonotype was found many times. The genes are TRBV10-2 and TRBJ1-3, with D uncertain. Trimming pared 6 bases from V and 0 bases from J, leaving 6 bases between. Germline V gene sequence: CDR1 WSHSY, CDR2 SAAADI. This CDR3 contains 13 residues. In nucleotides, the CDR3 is TGCGCCAGCAGGGGCTCCTCTGGAAACACCATATATTTT. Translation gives CASRGSSGNTIYF.

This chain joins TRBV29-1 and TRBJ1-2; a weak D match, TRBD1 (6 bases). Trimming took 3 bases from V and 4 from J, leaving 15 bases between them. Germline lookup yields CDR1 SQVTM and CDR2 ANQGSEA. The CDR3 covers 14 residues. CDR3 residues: CSVEGHSSLYGYTF. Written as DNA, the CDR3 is TGCAGCGTTGAGGGACACTCGAGCCTCTATGGCTACACCTTC.

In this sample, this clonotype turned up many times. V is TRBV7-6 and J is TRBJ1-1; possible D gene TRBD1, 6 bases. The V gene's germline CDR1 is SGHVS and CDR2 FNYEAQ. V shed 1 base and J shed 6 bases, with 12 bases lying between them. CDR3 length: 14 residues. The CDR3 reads CASSLGSGAAEAFF. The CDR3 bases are TGTGCCAGCAGCTTAGGTTCAGGGGCGGCTGAAGCTTTCTTT.

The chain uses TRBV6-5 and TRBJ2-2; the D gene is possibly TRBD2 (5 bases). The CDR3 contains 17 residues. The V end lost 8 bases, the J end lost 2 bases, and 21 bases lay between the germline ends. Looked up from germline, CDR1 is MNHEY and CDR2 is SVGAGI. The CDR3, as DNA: TGTGCCAGCCTTTCTTCCGCGGGCAGGCGAAACACCGGGGAGCTGTTTTTT. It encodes CASLSSAGRRNTGELFF.

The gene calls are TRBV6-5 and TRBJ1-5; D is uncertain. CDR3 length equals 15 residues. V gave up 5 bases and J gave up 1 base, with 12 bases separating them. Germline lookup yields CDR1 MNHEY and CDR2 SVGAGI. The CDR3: CASSAVGESNQPQHF. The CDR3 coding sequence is TGTGCCAGCAGTGCCGTTGGAGAGAGCAATCAGCCCCAGCATTTT.

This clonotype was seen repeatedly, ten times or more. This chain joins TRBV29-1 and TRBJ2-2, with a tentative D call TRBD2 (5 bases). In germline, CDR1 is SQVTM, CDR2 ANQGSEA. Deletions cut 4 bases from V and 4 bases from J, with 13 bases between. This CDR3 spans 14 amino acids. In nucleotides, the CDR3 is TGCAGCGTTGGGGTGCTAGCTGCCACCGGGGAGCTGTTTTTT. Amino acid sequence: CSVGVLAATGELFF.

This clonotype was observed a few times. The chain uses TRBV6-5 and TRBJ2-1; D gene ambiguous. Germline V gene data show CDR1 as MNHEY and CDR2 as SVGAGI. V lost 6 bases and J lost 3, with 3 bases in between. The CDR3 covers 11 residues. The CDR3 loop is CASRDYNEQFF. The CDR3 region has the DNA TGTGCCAGCAGGGACTACAATGAGCAGTTCTTC.

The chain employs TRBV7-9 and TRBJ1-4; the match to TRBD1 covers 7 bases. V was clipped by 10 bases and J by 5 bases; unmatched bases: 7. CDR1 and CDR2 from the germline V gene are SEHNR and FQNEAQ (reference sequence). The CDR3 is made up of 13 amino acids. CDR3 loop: CATRGGLNEKLFF. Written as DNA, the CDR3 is TGTGCCACCCGAGGGGGCCTAAATGAAAAACTGTTTTTT.

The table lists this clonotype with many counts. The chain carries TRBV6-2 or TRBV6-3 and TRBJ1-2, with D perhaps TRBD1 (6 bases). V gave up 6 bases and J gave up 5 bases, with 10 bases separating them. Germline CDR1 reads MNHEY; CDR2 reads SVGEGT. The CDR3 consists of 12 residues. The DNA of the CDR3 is TGTGCCAGCAGAGAAACAGGGTATGGCTACACCTTC. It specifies CASRETGYGYTF.

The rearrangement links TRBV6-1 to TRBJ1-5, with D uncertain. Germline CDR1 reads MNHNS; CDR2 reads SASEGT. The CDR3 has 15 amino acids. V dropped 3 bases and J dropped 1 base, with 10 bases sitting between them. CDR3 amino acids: CASSDRDYSNQPQHF. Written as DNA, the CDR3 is TGTGCCAGCAGTGACCGGGATTACAGCAATCAGCCCCAGCATTTT.

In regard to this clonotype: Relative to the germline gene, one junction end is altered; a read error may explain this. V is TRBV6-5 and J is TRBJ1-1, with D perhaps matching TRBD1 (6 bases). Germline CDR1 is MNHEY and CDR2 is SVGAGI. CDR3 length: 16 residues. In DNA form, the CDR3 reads TGTGCCAGCAGTTACTTCGTTCCAGGGGCGAACACTGAAGTTTTCTTT. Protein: CASSYFVPGANTEVFF.

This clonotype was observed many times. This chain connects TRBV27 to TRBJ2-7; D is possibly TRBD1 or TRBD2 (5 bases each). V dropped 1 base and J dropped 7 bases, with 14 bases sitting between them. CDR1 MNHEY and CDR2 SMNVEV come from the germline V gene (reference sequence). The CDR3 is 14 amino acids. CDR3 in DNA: TGTGCCAGCAGTTTATGGGACCAATCTGGGGAGCAGTACTTC. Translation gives CASSLWDQSGEQYF.

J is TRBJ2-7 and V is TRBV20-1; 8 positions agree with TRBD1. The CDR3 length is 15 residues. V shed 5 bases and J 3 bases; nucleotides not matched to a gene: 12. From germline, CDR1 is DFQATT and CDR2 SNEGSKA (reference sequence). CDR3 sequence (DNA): TGCAGTGCTGGGCCAAAAGGCGGGACAGGCTACGAGCAGTACTTC. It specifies CSAGPKGGTGYEQYF.

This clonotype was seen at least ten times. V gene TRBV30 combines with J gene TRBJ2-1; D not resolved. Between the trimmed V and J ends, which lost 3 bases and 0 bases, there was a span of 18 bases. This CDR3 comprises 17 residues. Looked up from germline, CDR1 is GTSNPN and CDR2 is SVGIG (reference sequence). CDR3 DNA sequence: TGTGCCTGGAGCCTATCCCTGGACCCGAGCTCCTACAATGAGCAGTTCTTC. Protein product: CAWSLSLDPSSYNEQFF.

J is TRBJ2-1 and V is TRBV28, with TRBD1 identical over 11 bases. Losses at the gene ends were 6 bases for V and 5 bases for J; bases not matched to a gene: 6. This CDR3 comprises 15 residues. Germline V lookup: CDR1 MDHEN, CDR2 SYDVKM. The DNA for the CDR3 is TGTGCCAGCAGCCCTGGACAGGGGGCGGACAATGAGCAGTTCTTC. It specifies CASSPGQGADNEQFF. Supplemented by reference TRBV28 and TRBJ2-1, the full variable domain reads DVKVTQSSRYLVKRTGEKVFLECVQDMDHENMFWYRQDPGLGLRLIYFSYDVKMKEKGDIPEGYSVSREKKERFSLILESASTNQTSMYLCASSPGQGADNEQFFGPGTRLTVL.

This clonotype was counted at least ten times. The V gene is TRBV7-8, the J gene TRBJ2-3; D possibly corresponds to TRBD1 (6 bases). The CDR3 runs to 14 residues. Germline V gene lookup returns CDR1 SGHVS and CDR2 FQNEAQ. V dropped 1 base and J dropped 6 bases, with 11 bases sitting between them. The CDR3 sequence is CASSLGYRVDTQYF. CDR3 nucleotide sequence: TGTGCCAGCAGCTTAGGATACAGGGTGGATACGCAGTATTTT.

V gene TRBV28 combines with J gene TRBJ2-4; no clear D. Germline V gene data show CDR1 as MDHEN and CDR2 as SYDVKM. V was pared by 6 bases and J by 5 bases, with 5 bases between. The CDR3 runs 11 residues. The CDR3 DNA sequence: TGTGCCAGCAGGGATGAAAACATTCAGTACTTC. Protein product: CASRDENIQYF. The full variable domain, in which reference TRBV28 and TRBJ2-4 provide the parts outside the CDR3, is DVKVTQSSRYLVKRTGEKVFLECVQDMDHENMFWYRQDPGLGLRLIYFSYDVKMKEKGDIPEGYSVSREKKERFSLILESASTNQTSMYLCASRDENIQYFGAGTRLSVL.

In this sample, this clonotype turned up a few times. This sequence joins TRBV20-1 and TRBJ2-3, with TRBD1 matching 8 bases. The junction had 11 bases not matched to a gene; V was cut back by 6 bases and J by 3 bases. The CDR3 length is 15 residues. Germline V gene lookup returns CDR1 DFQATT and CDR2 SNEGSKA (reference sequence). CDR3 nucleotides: TGCAGTGCCCAATCGGACAGGGCGAGGACAGATACGCAGTATTTT. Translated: CSAQSDRARTDTQYF.

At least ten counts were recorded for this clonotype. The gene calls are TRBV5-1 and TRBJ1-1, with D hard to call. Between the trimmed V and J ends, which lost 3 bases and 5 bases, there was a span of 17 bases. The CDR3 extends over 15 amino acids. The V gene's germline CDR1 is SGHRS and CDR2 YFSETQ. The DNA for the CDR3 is TGCGCCAGCAGCTGGACGGAGGGCTCTCTAACTGAAGCTTTCTTT. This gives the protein CASSWTEGSLTEAFF.